This is a list of T cell receptor beta chains from one sample in a study of blood T cell repertoires in COVID-19. Measured with immunoSEQ multiplex PCR; TCRdb has only the in-frame clones, and not every one. Here the sample spans about 150,000 clones, approximately 86% being singletons. The sample comprised peripheral blood. These receptors were collected from a woman aged 55-75 years with active or convalescent COVID-19. The CDR3 runs from the conserved cysteine through the conserved F or W. The size of a clone is reported for some rows only, either as once, few or many, or as a class for expanded clones.

clone size: .
V gene: TRBV27
CDR3 protein: CASRSQGTPNEKLFF

clone size: .
V gene: TRBV19
CDR3 protein: CASSTEQGFVGYGYTF

clone size: few
V gene: TRBV30
CDR3 protein: CAWSRSGGPTGELFF

clone size: .
V gene: TRBV5-1
CDR3 protein: CASSPGTGAESPLHF

clone size: .
V gene: TRBV5-8
CDR3 protein: CASSFYIFGGYNEQFF

clone size: .
V gene: TRBV29-1
CDR3 protein: CSVESKGGGAGDTQYF

clone size: .
V gene: TRBV15
CDR3 protein: CATSRVRDSSGNTIYF

clone size: .
V gene: TRBV5-1
CDR3 protein: CASSFGGGGQPQHF

clone size: .
V gene: TRBV9
CDR3 protein: CASSAARQENSPLHF

clone size: .
V gene: TRBV5-8
CDR3 protein: CASSSGQRGLGEQYF

clone size: .
V gene: TRBV19
CDR3 protein: CASSSPTGWYRNTIYF

clone size: .
V gene: TRBV3-1/TRBV3-2
CDR3 protein: CASSQGTGGNYGYTF

clone size: .
V gene: TRBV2
CDR3 protein: CASSELAGDTQYF

clone size: few
V gene: TRBV5-1
CDR3 protein: CASSLEFGGTTEAFF

clone size: .
V gene: TRBV11-2
CDR3 protein: CASSLEMAGGTEAFF

clone size: once
V gene: TRBV5-5
CDR3 protein: CASSFHGGNTEAFF